The clone carrying this T cell receptor (beta chain) was seen only a few times. Antigen: not known. This specimen comes from a study of molecular identifiers for immune sequencing clone quantification. Study results and limitations: Spiked Jurkat TCR RNA equivalent to one cell was reportedly detectable in 800,000 to 1,000,000 naive cells.

This CDR3 spans 14 amino acids. V dropped 2 bases and J dropped 7 bases, with 14 bases sitting between them. Germline loops: CDR1 MDHEN, CDR2 SYDVKM. One entry per CDR3 protein results from TCRdb running MiXCR on the PCR reads. The sample yields 490,000 or so distinct CDR3 sequences, 20% to 25% seen once. This sequence joins TRBV28 and TRBJ1-2; D not resolved. The material sequenced was naive CD8+ T cells from blood, with Jurkat cell RNA spiked in. Subset: FACS-sorted CD8+CD4-CCR7+CD45RA+ naive T cells. The sequence was collected from a human donor in good health. Some libraries in this study had Jurkat cell RNA spiked in. The CDR3 spells CASSLTQRRSGYTF. CDR3 bases: TGTGCCAGCAGTTTAACGCAGCGGCGTAGTGGCTACACCTTC.